These 20 T cell receptor beta chains were all obtained from the same sample, sequenced in a study of blood T cells in healthy people across ages. A second PCR, run for about 7 to 11 cycles, used a sample-barcoded 5' primer plus a J-beta primer mix. TCRdb fed the 5' RACE reads into MiXCR, producing one record per CDR3 protein. The sample lists hundreds of thousands of distinct CDR3 sequences, 20% to 25% occurring once. Sequencing was carried out using blood. These receptor sequences come from a man aged 70-80 years in good health.

The genes are TRBV6-2 or TRBV6-3 and TRBJ2-1; 10 positions agree with TRBD1. V trimming: 2 bases; J trimming: 8 bases; junction bases outside the gene matches: 12. The CDR3 contains 17 residues. Per germline, CDR1 MNHEY and CDR2 SVGEGT. The CDR3 reads CASSYVPGQGPRDEQFF. Written as DNA, the CDR3 is TGTGCCAGCAGTTACGTACCGGGACAGGGGCCCCGGGATGAGCAGTTCTTC.

The chain couples TRBV6-6 to TRBJ2-1, with 7 bases fitting TRBD2. Germline V gene data show CDR1 as MNHNY and CDR2 as SVGAGI (reference sequence). With 2 bases clipped from V and 4 bases from J, the junction kept 5 bases outside the gene matches. The CDR3 has 15 amino acids. The CDR3, as DNA: TGTGCCAGCAGTTACGGGGGGGGAAAATACAATGAGCAGTTCTTC. It codes for CASSYGGGKYNEQFF.

This rearrangement joins TRBV6-1 to TRBJ1-2; D gene uncertain. This CDR3 has 16 amino acids. The ends were cut back, 0 bases at V and 0 bases at J, with 11 bases in the middle. From germline, CDR1 is MNHNS and CDR2 SASEGT. The CDR3 spells CASSEAYQKANYGYTF. The CDR3, as DNA: TGTGCCAGCAGTGAAGCGTACCAGAAAGCTAACTATGGCTACACCTTC.

The V gene is TRBV5-1, the J gene TRBJ2-2, with a weak D call TRBD1 (6 bases). This CDR3 spans 16 amino acids. The germline CDR1 and CDR2 sequences are SGHRS and YFSETQ. Trimming shortened V by 3 bases and J by 2 bases, and 14 bases separated the two germline ends. The CDR3 reads CASSYPRGANTGELFF. CDR3 in DNA: TGCGCCAGCAGCTACCCCAGGGGCGCAAACACCGGGGAGCTGTTTTTT.

The rearrangement links TRBV9 to TRBJ2-7; D unresolved. The CDR3 sequence is 14 residues long. The germline CDR1 and CDR2 sequences are SGDLS and YYNGEE. Trimming stripped 4 bases from V and 5 bases from J, with 16 bases between. The CDR3: CASSPDTAGNEQYF. The CDR3 bases are TGTGCCAGCAGCCCAGACACCGCTGGGAACGAGCAGTACTTC. Full variable domain (missing parts from reference TRBV9 and TRBJ2-7): DSGVTQTPKHLITATGQRVTLRCSPRSGDLSVYWYQQSLDQGLQFLIQYYNGEERAKGNILERFSAQQFPDLHSELNLSSLELGDSALYFCASSPDTAGNEQYFGPGTRLTVT.

J is TRBJ1-1 and V is TRBV20-1, with no clear D. Germline lookup yields CDR1 DFQATT and CDR2 SNEGSKA (reference sequence). The V end lost 0 bases, the J end lost 4 bases, and 18 bases lay between the germline ends. The CDR3 has 16 amino acids. The CDR3 nucleotides read TGCAGTGCTAGAGATTGGAGAGCGGGATTGACCACTGAAGCTTTCTTT. Protein sequence: CSARDWRAGLTTEAFF.

This clonotype was seen only a few times. The chain has TRBV5-4 and TRBJ2-5; D perhaps matches TRBD2 (5 bases). V lost 4 bases and J 7 bases, leaving 20 bases between the germline ends. CDR1 and CDR2 from the germline V gene are SGHNT and YYREEE (reference sequence). The CDR3 extends over 15 amino acids. CDR3 residues: CASSPRGESRGTQYF. The CDR3 DNA sequence: TGTGCCAGCAGCCCCCGGGGAGAATCAAGAGGGACCCAGTACTTC.

This clonotype was counted between two and nine times. The chain has TRBV2 and TRBJ2-7; D perhaps matches TRBD1 (6 bases). The V end lost 1 base, the J end lost 6 bases, and 10 bases lay between the germline ends. From germline, CDR1 is SNHLY and CDR2 FYNNEI. CDR3 length equals 13 residues. The DNA for the CDR3 is TGTGCCAGCAGTGAAGACAGGGCTGGCGAGCAGTACTTC. Amino acids: CASSEDRAGEQYF.

This clonotype was found many times. V is TRBV6-1 and J is TRBJ1-1; 7 bases are shared with TRBD1. The V gene's germline CDR1 is MNHNS and CDR2 SASEGT. V lost 7 bases to trimming and J lost 2 bases; unmatched junction nucleotides: 10. CDR3 length equals 15 residues. This CDR3 is CASTQGGRPNTEAFF. The DNA of the CDR3 is TGTGCCAGCACCCAGGGGGGACGGCCTAACACTGAAGCTTTCTTT.

This clonotype showed up many times. The chain couples TRBV7-9 to TRBJ2-1, with D unclear. Germline CDR1 and CDR2: SEHNR and FQNEAQ (reference sequence). Trimming removed 5 bases at V and 7 bases at J, with 18 bases between. CDR3 length: 15 amino acids. This CDR3 reads CASSIEETEHNEQFF. DNA of the CDR3: TGTGCCAGCAGCATAGAAGAGACTGAGCATAATGAGCAGTTCTTC.

This clonotype was seen only a few times. V gene TRBV6-5 combines with J gene TRBJ2-4; 7 bases are shared with TRBD2. The germline CDR1 and CDR2 sequences are MNHEY and SVGAGI. This CDR3 comprises 17 residues. V shed 5 bases and J 0 bases; nucleotides not matched to a gene: 10. The CDR3 region is CASSTVGEGIAKNIQYF. The CDR3 DNA reads as TGTGCCAGCAGTACGGTTGGGGAGGGAATAGCCAAAAACATTCAGTACTTC.

The chain recombines TRBV2 with TRBJ1-1; D is possibly TRBD1 (6 bases). V lost 4 bases to trimming and J lost 8 bases, with 11 bases between them. The CDR3 consists of 12 residues. The germline gives CDR1 SNHLY, CDR2 FYNNEI. The CDR3 DNA reads TGTGCCAGCAGTGGGGGGGGGCTCGAAGCTTTCTTT. Translating it yields CASSGGGLEAFF.

There are a few counts of this clonotype. The chain uses TRBV2 and TRBJ2-5; 16 positions agree with TRBD2. The germline V gene encodes CDR1 SNHLY and CDR2 FYNNEI. Trimming took 7 bases from V and 5 from J; bases not matched to a gene: 4. The CDR3 totals 15 residues. The CDR3 DNA is TGTGCCAGCAAAGGGACTAGCGGGAGGGCTGAGACCCAGTACTTC. Translation: CASKGTSGRAETQYF.

This clonotype was observed at least ten times. The chain carries TRBV6-2 or TRBV6-3 and TRBJ2-1; D is possibly TRBD1 (6 bases). Trimming removed 7 bases at V and 6 bases at J, with 19 bases between. Germline V CDR1 and CDR2: MNHEY, SVGEGT. The CDR3 consists of 15 residues. The CDR3 spells CASIKVWDKPNEQFF. As DNA, the CDR3 is TGTGCCAGCATCAAGGTCTGGGACAAACCCAATGAGCAGTTCTTC.

This clonotype has just a few counts. The chain couples TRBV5-4 to TRBJ2-5; D gene ambiguous. The CDR3 loop spans 14 amino acids. CDR1 is SGHNT and CDR2 is YYREEE in the germline V gene (reference sequence). Between the trimmed V and J ends, which lost 3 bases and 4 bases, there was a span of 13 bases. DNA of the CDR3: TGTGCCAGCAGCTACGACCGAGATCCAGAGACCCAGTACTTC. Translation: CASSYDRDPETQYF.

This clonotype occurred many times. The chain is built from TRBV28 and TRBJ2-3, with D perhaps matching TRBD2 (5 bases). The germline gives CDR1 MDHEN, CDR2 SYDVKM. The CDR3 is made up of 14 amino acids. V dropped 4 bases and J dropped 0 bases, with 8 bases sitting between them. In DNA, the CDR3 is TGTGCCAGCAGTTCGGCGGGTAGCACAGATACGCAGTATTTT. This gives the protein CASSSAGSTDTQYF.

In its sample, this clonotype was seen a few times. This rearrangement joins TRBV6-2 or TRBV6-3 to TRBJ2-7, with D unresolved. CDR1 and CDR2 from the germline V gene are MNHEY and SVGEGT. The V end lost 10 bases, the J end lost 2 bases, and 0 bases lay between the germline ends. This CDR3 has 8 residues. DNA for the CDR3: TGTGCCACCTACGAGCAGTACTTC. This gives the protein CATYEQYF.

The chain uses TRBV5-1 and TRBJ2-5; 12 nucleotides align to TRBD2. The J call is uncertain, as TRBJ2-7 better fits the DNA end. CDR1 is SGHRS, CDR2 YFSETQ, per germline. This CDR3 spans 13 amino acids. DNA for the CDR3: TGCGCCAGCAGCCGACTAGCGGGAGACGAGCAGTACTTC. Its translation is CASSRLAGDEQYF.

In its sample, this clonotype was seen many times. DNA for the CDR3: TGTGCCAGCAGCAAAGCGCCGGAGACACTGAAGTTACCCTACGAGCAGTACTTC. This encodes CASSKAPETLKLPYEQYF. This chain connects TRBV21-1 to TRBJ2-7. TRBV21-1 is flagged as a pseudogene. CDR3 length: 18 residues.

This clonotype was counted between two and nine times. The chain recombines TRBV5-1 with TRBJ2-5; 9 bases line up with TRBD1. Per the germline V gene, CDR1 is SGHRS and CDR2 is YFSETQ. This CDR3 comprises 16 residues. Losses at the gene ends were 2 bases for V and 2 bases for J; bases not matched to a gene: 7. The CDR3 is CASSLPGQGRQETQYF. The CDR3 nucleotides read TGCGCCAGCAGCTTACCCGGACAGGGGAGACAAGAGACCCAGTACTTC.